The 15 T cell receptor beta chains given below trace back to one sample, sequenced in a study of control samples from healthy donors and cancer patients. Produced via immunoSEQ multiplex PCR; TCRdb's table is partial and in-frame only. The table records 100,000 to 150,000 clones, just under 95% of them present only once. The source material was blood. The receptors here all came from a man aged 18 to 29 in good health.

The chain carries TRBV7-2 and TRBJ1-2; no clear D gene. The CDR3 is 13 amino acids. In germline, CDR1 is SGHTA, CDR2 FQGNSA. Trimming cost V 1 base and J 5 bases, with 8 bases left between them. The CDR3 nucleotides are TGTGCCAGCAGCTTAGGGCCGTTATATGGCTACACCTTC. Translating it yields CASSLGPLYGYTF.

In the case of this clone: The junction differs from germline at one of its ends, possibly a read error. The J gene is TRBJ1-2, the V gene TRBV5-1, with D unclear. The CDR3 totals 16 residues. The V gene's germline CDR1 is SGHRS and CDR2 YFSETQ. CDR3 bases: TGCGCCAGCAGCGTAATACCGGGCAGTCTTAACCATGGCTACACCTTC. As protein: CASSVIPGSLNHGYTF. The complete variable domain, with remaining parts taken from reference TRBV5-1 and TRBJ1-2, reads KAGVTQTPRYLIKTRGQQVTLSCSPISGHRSVSWYQQTPGQGLQFLFEYFSETQRNKGNFPGRFSGRQFSNSRSEMNVSTLELGDSALYLCASSVIPGSLNHGYTFGSGTRLTVV.

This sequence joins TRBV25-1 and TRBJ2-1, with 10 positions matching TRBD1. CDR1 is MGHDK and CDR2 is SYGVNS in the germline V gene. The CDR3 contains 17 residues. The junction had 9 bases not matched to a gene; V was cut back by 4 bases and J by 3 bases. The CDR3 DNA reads TGTGCCAGCAGTGCGTCCGGGACAGGGGAACTCTACAATGAGCAGTTCTTC. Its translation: CASSASGTGELYNEQFF.

The chain's CDR3 is CASMRDAYGYTF. The CDR3 coding sequence is TGCGCCAGCATGAGGGACGCCTATGGCTACACCTTC. This sequence joins TRBV10-2 and TRBJ1-2; possible D gene TRBD1, 5 bases. V lost 7 bases and J 4 bases, leaving 10 bases between the germline ends. Germline V lookup: CDR1 WSHSY, CDR2 SAAADI. The CDR3 runs to 12 residues.

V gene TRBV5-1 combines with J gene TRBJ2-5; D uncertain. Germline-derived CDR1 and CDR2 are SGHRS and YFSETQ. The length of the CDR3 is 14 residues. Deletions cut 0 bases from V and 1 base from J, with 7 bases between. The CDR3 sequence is CASSLGELQETQYF. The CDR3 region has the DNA TGCGCCAGCAGCTTGGGTGAACTCCAAGAGACCCAGTACTTC.

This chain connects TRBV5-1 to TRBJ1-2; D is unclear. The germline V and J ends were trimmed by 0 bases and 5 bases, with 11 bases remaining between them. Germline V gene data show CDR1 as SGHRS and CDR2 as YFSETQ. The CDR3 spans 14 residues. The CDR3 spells CASSLEGVLYGYTF. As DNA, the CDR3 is TGCGCCAGCAGCTTGGAGGGCGTCTTGTATGGCTACACCTTC.

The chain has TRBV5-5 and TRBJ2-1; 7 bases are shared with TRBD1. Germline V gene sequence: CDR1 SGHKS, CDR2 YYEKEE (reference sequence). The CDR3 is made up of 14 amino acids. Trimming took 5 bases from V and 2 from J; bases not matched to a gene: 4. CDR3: CASRRTGAYNEQFF. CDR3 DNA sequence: TGTGCCAGCAGACGGACAGGTGCCTACAATGAGCAGTTCTTC.

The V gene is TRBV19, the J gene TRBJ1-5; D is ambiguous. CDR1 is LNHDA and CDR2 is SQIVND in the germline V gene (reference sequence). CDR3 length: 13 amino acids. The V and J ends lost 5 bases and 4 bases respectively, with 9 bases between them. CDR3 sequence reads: CASSPSDNQPQHF. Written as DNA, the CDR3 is TGTGCCAGTAGTCCTTCAGATAATCAGCCCCAGCATTTT.

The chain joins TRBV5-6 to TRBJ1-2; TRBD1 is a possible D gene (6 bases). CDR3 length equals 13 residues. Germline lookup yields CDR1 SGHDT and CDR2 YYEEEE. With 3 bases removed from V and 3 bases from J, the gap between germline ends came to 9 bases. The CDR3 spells CASSWGQDYGYTF. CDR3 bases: TGTGCCAGCAGCTGGGGACAAGACTATGGCTACACCTTC.

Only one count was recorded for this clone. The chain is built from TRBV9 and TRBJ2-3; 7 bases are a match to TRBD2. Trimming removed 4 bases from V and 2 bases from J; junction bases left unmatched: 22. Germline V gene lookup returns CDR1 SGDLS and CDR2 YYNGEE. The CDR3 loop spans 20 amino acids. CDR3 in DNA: TGTGCCAGCAGCCCGTTGGTACTAAGCGGGGTTTCTACTTACACAGATACGCAGTATTTT. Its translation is CASSPLVLSGVSTYTDTQYF.

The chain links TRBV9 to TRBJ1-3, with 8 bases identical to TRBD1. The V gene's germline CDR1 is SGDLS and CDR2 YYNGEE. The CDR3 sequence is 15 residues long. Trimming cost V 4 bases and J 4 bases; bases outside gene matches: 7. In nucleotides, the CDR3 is TGTGCCAGCAGCCCAGGTGGGACAGGAGGAAACACCATATATTTT. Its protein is CASSPGGTGGNTIYF.

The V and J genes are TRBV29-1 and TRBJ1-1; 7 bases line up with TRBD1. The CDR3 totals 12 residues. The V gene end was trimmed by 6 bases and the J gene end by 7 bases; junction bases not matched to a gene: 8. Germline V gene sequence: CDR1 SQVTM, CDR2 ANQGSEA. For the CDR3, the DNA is TGCAGCGTCCCGGACAGGAAGGGTGAAGCTTTCTTT. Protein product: CSVPDRKGEAFF.

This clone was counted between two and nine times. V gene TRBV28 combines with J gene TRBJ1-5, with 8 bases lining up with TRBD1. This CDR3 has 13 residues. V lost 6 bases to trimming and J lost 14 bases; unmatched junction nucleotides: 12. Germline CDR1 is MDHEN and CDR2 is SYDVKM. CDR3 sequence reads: CASSPWGTGWKHF. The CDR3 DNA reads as TGTGCCAGCAGCCCCTGGGGGACAGGTTGGAAGCATTTT.

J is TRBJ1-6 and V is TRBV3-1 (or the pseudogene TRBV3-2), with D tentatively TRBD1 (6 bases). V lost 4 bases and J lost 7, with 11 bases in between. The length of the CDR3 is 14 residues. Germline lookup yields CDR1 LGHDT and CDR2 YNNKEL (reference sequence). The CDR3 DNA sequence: TGTGCCAGCAGCCGGAATCAGGGGAATTCACCCCTCCACTTT. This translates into CASSRNQGNSPLHF.

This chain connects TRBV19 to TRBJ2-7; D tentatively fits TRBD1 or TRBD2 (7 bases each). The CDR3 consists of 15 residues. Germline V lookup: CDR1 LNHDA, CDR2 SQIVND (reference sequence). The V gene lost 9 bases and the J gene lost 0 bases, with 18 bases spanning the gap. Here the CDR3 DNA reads TGTGCCAGCACCGCAGGGGGACTAACCTCCTACGAGCAGTACTTC. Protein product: CASTAGGLTSYEQYF.